This TCR beta chain was profiled in a study of blood T cells in healthy people across ages (dated by TCRdb to between 2015 and 2016). Looking at the study overall: In model experiments, template switching captured roughly one uniquely barcoded TCR beta cDNA molecule for every two T cells. The study measured age-related changes in TCR beta repertoire diversity using deep sequencing normalized with unique cDNA molecular identifiers. Four age groups were formed from the donors: young (average approximately 15 years), middle-aged (around 40), aged (around 68) and long-lived (roughly 81). Two additional independent replicas of 1 million unique cDNA reads from the same blood draw were analyzed for two donors (one aged 18 to 30 and one aged 80 or older). To avoid experimental bias, donors of different ages were spread randomly across the sequencing lanes. Study-wide conclusions, independent of this receptor: Compared with the aged group, the long-lived group had more naive CD4+ T cells, fewer expanded clones and increased TCR diversity, a pattern suggesting age selection. Donor CMV infection status was unknown, potentially confounding age-related changes in expanded clonotypes. Observed TCR beta diversity correlated strongly with the percentage of naive T cells measured by flow cytometry. Bulk unsorted PBMC profiling prevented conclusive comparison of naive and antigen-experienced compartments. Total diversity estimates from one million sequenced T cells were considered lower bounds and underestimates. As age increased, observed TCR beta diversity per million T cells dropped in a roughly linear way, and a significant reduction was already evident by age about 36.

The approximately 39 donors, aged 6 to 90 years, were systemically healthy Caucasian individuals from Russia. Roughly 10 milliliters of peripheral blood were drawn from each donor into EDTA-treated Vacutainer tubes. Ficoll-Paque density-gradient centrifugation was used to isolate PBMCs, with at least 6 million obtained per sample. Total RNA was extracted from PBMCs with Trizol reagent, with at least 6 micrograms obtained per sample. For every donor, flow cytometry on a PBMC aliquot measured the percentage of naive CD45RAhigh/CD27high T cells. Receptor libraries were prepared by 5' RACE. A second PCR of about 7 to 12 cycles was performed with a sample-barcoded 5' primer and a J-beta primer mix. A unique molecular identifier was introduced onto each TCR beta cDNA molecule by a template-switch 5' adaptor carrying 12 random nucleotides. At least 2.5 million CDR3-containing paired-end reads were obtained from each sample. First-strand cDNA synthesis was performed from all RNA using the Mint cDNA synthesis kit, with priming by a TRBC-specific oligonucleotide. All cDNA was treated with uracil-DNA glycosylase and then went through a first 18-cycle PCR with the universal primers M1SS and BC2_uni_R. The authors' pipeline ran thus. For normalization, 1 million high-quality reads, each with a distinct molecular identifier, were randomly selected from each sample. Reads with shared molecular identifiers were discarded instead of being binned into consensus sequences. CDR3 identification, clonotype clustering and error correction used MiTCR with a Q25 quality threshold and the strictest error-elimination algorithm. A nonparametric unseen species model with Euler transformation was used to estimate lower-bound total TCR beta diversity. The raw public reads went through TCRdb reprocessing: fastp at Q25, MiXCR clone calling, in-frame beta chains kept. Every distinct CDR3 protein forms one entry, paired with its most common genes and DNA. The V and J calls here are based on TCRdb, not the publication. Across this sample there are approximately 2,000,000 distinct CDR3 sequences, with about 39% seen only once. The ten largest clones capture roughly 24% of the sample.

Comment on this clonotype: Which antigen it targets is not known. This may be a read error: a much more frequent sequence differs by one nucleotide.

This TCR was recovered from a human donor in good health. Sequenced: blood.

The DNA is TGCAGCGTCTTTACAGGGTACGAGCAGTTCTTC. This sequence encodes CSVFTGYEQFF. Recombination joined TRBV29-1 with TRBJ2-1; a weak D assignment points to TRBD1 (6 bases agree). The CDR3 measures 11 amino acids from cysteine to phenylalanine. Left in the record is the CDR3 DNA by itself, 33 bases read in frame from the first base. CDR1 and CDR2, looked up from the germline V gene, are SQVTM and ANQGSEA. V loses 6 bases of germline sequence and J loses 10 bases, and the interval between the two ends is 13 bases.